The 14 T cell receptor beta chains in this list originate from one sample, sequenced in a study of cytomegalovirus exposure and HLA in healthy donors. The PCR used 60 Vbeta and 13 Jbeta primers. Here immunoSEQ multiplex PCR was the method, and the copy in TCRdb shows in-frame clones only, minus some. Here the sample spans just under 250,000 clones, over 80% being singletons. The sequencing sample was made of PBMCs. The receptors derive from a woman aged 40 to 50 in good health and CMV-seropositive.

The rearrangement links TRBV10-3 to TRBJ1-1; D is perhaps TRBD1 (5 bases). In germline, CDR1 is ENHRY, CDR2 SYGVKD. The CDR3 length is 14 residues. The V and J ends lost 3 bases and 2 bases respectively, with 10 bases between them. CDR3 loop: CAISDTRGNTEAFF. The CDR3 region has the DNA TGTGCCATCAGTGACACGCGGGGCAACACTGAAGCTTTCTTT.

The chain has TRBV7-3 and TRBJ2-2; D unclear. CDR1 is SGHTA, CDR2 FQGTGA, per germline. The CDR3 sequence is 14 residues long. Trimming took 2 bases from V and 0 from J, leaving 4 bases between them. The CDR3 DNA reads as TGTGCCAGCAGCTTAGCGCCGAACACCGGGGAGCTGTTTTTT. This gives the protein CASSLAPNTGELFF.

V and J are TRBV7-2 and TRBJ1-6; weak D call: TRBD1 (6 bases). This CDR3 has 15 residues. V shed 3 bases and J shed 7 bases, with 13 bases lying between them. Per the germline V gene, CDR1 is SGHTA and CDR2 is FQGNSA. CDR3 loop: CASSFRGARNSPLHF. DNA for the CDR3: TGTGCCAGCAGCTTTCGGGGGGCAAGGAATTCACCCCTCCACTTT.

The chain uses TRBV4-1 and TRBJ2-7; 9 positions match TRBD1. V was pared by 3 bases and J by 0 bases, with 9 bases of the junction left unmatched. This CDR3 has 17 residues. Germline V CDR1 and CDR2: MGHRA, YSYEKL. CDR3 sequence (DNA): TGCGCCAGCAGCCATAGGGTCCGGGACAGGGACTCCTACGAGCAGTACTTC. Amino acid sequence: CASSHRVRDRDSYEQYF.

The chain recombines TRBV7-9 with TRBJ2-7; D is unclear. V gave up 6 bases and J gave up 4 bases, with 10 bases separating them. This CDR3 region has 12 residues. CDR1 is SEHNR, CDR2 FQNEAQ, per germline (reference sequence). The CDR3 is CASSPGRYEQYF. The CDR3 bases are TGTGCCAGCAGTCCAGGCAGGTACGAGCAGTACTTC.

The chain combines TRBV2 with TRBJ2-2, with 8 bases matching TRBD1. Trimming took 9 bases from V and 2 from J; bases not matched to a gene: 11. The CDR3 is made up of 16 amino acids. Germline V lookup: CDR1 SNHLY, CDR2 FYNNEI. The CDR3 reads CASYGQGGSNTGELFF. In DNA, the CDR3 is TGTGCCAGTTACGGACAGGGAGGTTCCAACACCGGGGAGCTGTTTTTT.

The chain recombines TRBV7-6 with TRBJ2-7, with 14 positions matching TRBD2. The ends lost 3 bases at V and 7 bases at J; junction bases unmatched: 14. Germline V CDR1 and CDR2: SGHVS, FNYEAQ. This CDR3 is 18 amino acids long. The CDR3 DNA follows: TGTGCCAGCAGCTTCCGACTAGCGGGAGGGCGGGGTTCGGGAGAGCAGTACTTC. It yields the protein CASSFRLAGGRGSGEQYF.

The chain links TRBV15 to TRBJ2-3; 7 nucleotides line up with TRBD1. V dropped 5 bases and J dropped 2; count of bases not matched to a gene: 4. The germline gives CDR1 LNHNV, CDR2 YYDKDF (reference sequence). The CDR3 contains 14 residues. In DNA form, the CDR3 reads TGTGCCACCAGCCGCGGACAGGTCACAGATACGCAGTATTTT. This gives the protein CATSRGQVTDTQYF.

V usage is TRBV2 and J usage is TRBJ1-2; D ambiguous. The CDR3 contains 15 residues. Between the trimmed V and J ends, which lost 4 bases and 5 bases, there was a span of 17 bases. CDR1 is SNHLY and CDR2 is FYNNEI in the germline V gene. CDR3 loop: CASSVAVSRIYGYTF. The CDR3 DNA reads as TGTGCCAGCAGTGTAGCGGTTTCGCGGATTTATGGCTACACCTTC.

The V call is TRBV6-6, the J call TRBJ2-7; 10 bases fit TRBD1. Germline CDR1 reads MNHNY; CDR2 reads SVGAGI (reference sequence). V was clipped by 6 bases and J by 3 bases; unmatched bases: 2. This CDR3 contains 13 residues. The CDR3 loop is CASSDRGLYEQYF. The DNA of the CDR3 is TGTGCCAGCAGCGACAGGGGGCTCTACGAGCAGTACTTC.

The CDR3 here is CASSPGTGSTGELFF. DNA for the CDR3: TGTGCCAGCAGCCCAGGGACAGGGAGCACCGGGGAGCTGTTTTTT. This chain connects TRBV14 to TRBJ2-2; 9 nucleotides match TRBD1. The ends lost 4 bases at V and 4 bases at J; junction bases unmatched: 4. Germline CDR1 is SGHDN and CDR2 is FVKESK. The CDR3 sequence is 15 residues long.

The V and J genes are TRBV19 and TRBJ1-4; 8 bases match TRBD1. Per germline, CDR1 LNHDA and CDR2 SQIVND (reference sequence). Germline trimming cut 2 bases from V and 3 bases from J; bases unmatched to any gene: 8. CDR3 length: 17 amino acids. Here the CDR3 reads CASSIPTGASANEKLFF. The CDR3 DNA reads TGTGCCAGTAGTATACCGACAGGGGCATCGGCTAATGAAAAACTGTTTTTT.

To note about this clone: A read error may produce the germline difference seen at one junction end. CDR3 amino acids: CASSLDSDSNQPQHF. CDR3 nucleotide sequence: TGTGCCAGTAGTCTAGACAGTGATAGCAATCAGCCCCAGCATTTT. This chain uses TRBV19 with TRBJ1-5, with D perhaps matching TRBD1 (5 bases). Germline values: CDR1 LNHDA, CDR2 SQIVND (reference sequence). The CDR3 sequence is 15 residues long.

J is TRBJ2-1 and V is TRBV29-1; TRBD2 might be the D (7 bases). Germline CDR1 is SQVTM and CDR2 is ANQGSEA. The CDR3 has 14 amino acids. V lost 3 bases and J 2 bases, leaving 11 bases between the germline ends. CDR3 residues: CSVDTGRAYNEQFF. The CDR3 DNA sequence: TGCAGCGTTGACACAGGGAGGGCCTACAATGAGCAGTTCTTC.